Below, 8 T cell receptor beta chains from the same sample are listed, as sequenced in a study of T cells in Graves' hyperthyroidism and ophthalmopathy. Amplified TCR beta CDR3 regions derived from RNA transcripts. The TCR CDR3 was amplified in a first-round RT-PCR using the HTBI primer set. A single record per CDR3 protein comes from TCRdb applying MiXCR to the multiplex PCR reads. The profile shows 340,000 or so distinct CDR3 sequences, approximately 16% of them singletons. The sample comprised blood. The receptors shown here come from a man aged 25-45 years with Graves' hyperthyroidism.

This clonotype was observed at least ten times. The chain is built from TRBV3-1 and TRBJ2-2, with TRBD2 as a possible D gene (5 bases). The CDR3 covers 15 residues. Germline assignment: CDR1 LGHDT and CDR2 YNNKEL (reference sequence). The V and J ends lost 4 bases and 1 base respectively, with 10 bases between them. The CDR3: CASSRGGLNTGELFF. For the CDR3, the DNA is TGTGCCAGCAGCCGCGGCGGACTGAACACCGGGGAGCTGTTTTTT. The variable domain in full, with the rest retrieved from reference TRBV3-1 and TRBJ2-2, is DTAVSQTPKYLVTQMGNDKSIKCEQNLGHDTMYWYKQDSKKFLKIMFSYNNKELIINETVPNRFSPKSPDKAHLNLHINSLELGDSAVYFCASSRGGLNTGELFFGEGSRLTVL.

In its sample, this clonotype was seen many times. CDR3 sequence: CSAQASVSYNEQFF. CDR3 in DNA: TGCAGTGCTCAGGCTAGCGTCTCCTACAATGAGCAGTTCTTC. The chain recombines TRBV20-1 with TRBJ2-1; tentatively, D is TRBD2 (6 bases). V dropped 5 bases and J dropped 0 bases, with 11 bases sitting between them. CDR3 size: 14 residues. Per the germline V gene, CDR1 is DFQATT and CDR2 is SNEGSKA (reference sequence).

The rearrangement links TRBV20-1 to TRBJ1-5; 10 bases align to TRBD1. Germline trimming cut 2 bases from V and 6 bases from J; bases unmatched to any gene: 7. There are 15 residues in the CDR3. Germline V CDR1 and CDR2: DFQATT, SNEGSKA (reference sequence). CDR3 amino acids: CSARTGTGVVQPQHF. DNA for the CDR3: TGCAGTGCTAGAACCGGGACAGGGGTCGTTCAGCCCCAGCATTTT.

The table lists this clonotype with many counts. The chain has TRBV7-8 and TRBJ2-3; no clear D gene. From germline, CDR1 is SGHVS and CDR2 FQNEAQ. The CDR3 spans 13 residues. V was pared by 2 bases and J by 5 bases, with 8 bases between. The CDR3 region has the DNA TGTGCCAGCAGCTTATCTGTCGGAGATACGCAGTATTTT. As protein: CASSLSVGDTQYF.

This clonotype was found many times. Relative to the germline gene, one junction end is altered; a read error may explain this. The V and J genes are TRBV7-8 and TRBJ2-3; D unresolved. The V gene's germline CDR1 is SGHVS and CDR2 FQNEAQ. This CDR3 has 11 residues. The CDR3 region is CASSLGPTEYF. CDR3 DNA: TGTGCCAGCAGCTTAGGTCCTACGGAGTATTTT.

In nucleotides, the CDR3 is TGTGCCAGCAGCTTAGGTACCGGGACTAGCTGGGGTACCGGGGAGCTGTTTTTT. It is translated as CASSLGTGTSWGTGELFF. The chain joins TRBV7-9 to TRBJ2-2; 9 bases line up with TRBD2. Germline V gene data show CDR1 as SEHNR and CDR2 as FQNEAQ (reference sequence). The CDR3 extends over 18 amino acids. Losses at the gene ends were 1 base for V and 5 bases for J; bases not matched to a gene: 11.

This clonotype was counted at least ten times. The rearrangement joins TRBV11-2 to TRBJ2-7, with D tentatively TRBD1 or TRBD2 (5 bases each). V dropped 5 bases and J dropped 2 bases, with 16 bases sitting between them. This CDR3 spans 15 amino acids. Germline assignment: CDR1 SGHAT and CDR2 FQNNGV. The CDR3 region is CASSPRRDGPYEQYF. CDR3 bases: TGTGCCAGCAGCCCAAGAAGGGACGGACCCTACGAGCAGTACTTC.

The sample holds many counts of this clonotype. V is TRBV28 and J is TRBJ1-1, with D perhaps TRBD1 (5 bases). CDR3 length: 16 amino acids. V gave up 1 base and J gave up 4 bases, with 16 bases separating them. Germline values: CDR1 MDHEN, CDR2 SYDVKM. The CDR3 here is CASSLYPGLISTEAFF. The CDR3 region has the DNA TGTGCCAGCAGTTTATACCCAGGGTTGATATCCACTGAAGCTTTCTTT.